These 26 T cell receptor beta chains share one sample of origin, sequenced in a study of T cells in Graves' hyperthyroidism and ophthalmopathy. Template material for amplifying TCR beta CDR3 regions consisted of RNA transcripts. The study used the HTBI primer set for a first-round RT-PCR of the TCR CDR3. One entry per CDR3 protein results from TCRdb running MiXCR on the multiplex PCR reads. The data show a few hundred thousand distinct CDR3 sequences, approximately 15% seen once. Sequenced: blood. The origin of the receptors is a woman between 35 and 50 years old with Graves' hyperthyroidism that later progressed to Graves' ophthalmopathy.

CDR3 DNA: TGTGCCAGCGGGTTTGGGACTAGCCCGAACAATGAGCAGTTCTTC. This gives the protein CASGFGTSPNNEQFF. The V call is TRBV2, the J call TRBJ2-1, with 9 bases lining up with TRBD2. With V trimmed by 8 bases and J by 5 bases, 10 bases remained unmatched. The CDR3 extends over 15 amino acids. Germline assignment: CDR1 SNHLY and CDR2 FYNNEI.

This clonotype was seen repeatedly, ten times or more. The chain joins TRBV10-3 to TRBJ2-7; D not resolved. The CDR3 has 14 residues. The germline V gene encodes CDR1 ENHRY and CDR2 SYGVKD. Trimming removed 0 bases from V and 0 bases from J, with 6 bases in between. CDR3 coding DNA: TGTGCCATCAGTGAGTCGACATTCTCCTACGAGCAGTACTTC. It codes for CAISESTFSYEQYF.

For this clonotype: This may be a read error, as it is one base from a much larger clone. The gene calls are TRBV29-1 and TRBJ2-4; D is uncertain. The CDR3 covers 11 residues. Germline V lookup: CDR1 SQVTM, CDR2 ANQGSEA. V gave up 1 base and J gave up 2 bases, with 0 bases separating them. The DNA for the CDR3 is TGCAGCGTTGAAGCCAAAAACATTCAGTACTTC. Amino acid sequence: CSVEAKNIQYF.

This clonotype showed up many times. V is TRBV19 and J is TRBJ2-5; 9 bases line up with TRBD2. After removal of 4 bases from V and 4 bases from J, the junction contained 7 bases not matched to a gene. The CDR3 consists of 15 residues. Germline-derived CDR1 and CDR2 are LNHDA and SQIVND (reference sequence). The CDR3: CASSTLGLAPETQYF. CDR3 DNA sequence: TGTGCCAGTAGTACCCTGGGACTAGCTCCAGAGACCCAGTACTTC.

The chain recombines TRBV5-1 with TRBJ2-5; D is perhaps TRBD1 (6 bases). Germline V gene data show CDR1 as SGHRS and CDR2 as YFSETQ. The CDR3 has 17 amino acids. Trimming took off 0 bases at V and 1 base at J, with 16 bases between the two ends. CDR3 coding DNA: TGCGCCAGCAGCTTGGCTCTAACAGGGAGCTTCCAAGAGACCCAGTACTTC. Protein sequence: CASSLALTGSFQETQYF. The full variable domain, with the rest looked up from reference TRBV5-1 and TRBJ2-5, is KAGVTQTPRYLIKTRGQQVTLSCSPISGHRSVSWYQQTPGQGLQFLFEYFSETQRNKGNFPGRFSGRQFSNSRSEMNVSTLELGDSALYLCASSLALTGSFQETQYFGPGTRLLVL.

The CDR3 nucleotides are TGTGCCAGCCCATTTCACGGTGCGAACACCGGGGAGCTGTTTTTT. It codes for CASPFHGANTGELFF. The chain links TRBV7-9 to TRBJ2-2; D uncertain. The CDR3 spans 15 residues. V dropped 8 bases and J dropped 0 bases, with 13 bases sitting between them. Per the germline V gene, CDR1 is SEHNR and CDR2 is FQNEAQ (reference sequence).

The J gene is TRBJ2-1, the V gene TRBV18; 9 nucleotides line up with TRBD1. The CDR3 has 17 amino acids. V was clipped by 3 bases and J by 8 bases; unmatched bases: 14. Germline loops: CDR1 KGHSH, CDR2 LQKENI. The CDR3 protein is CASSPPDGTGNWDEQFF. The CDR3 nucleotides read TGTGCCAGCTCACCGCCAGATGGGACAGGGAATTGGGATGAGCAGTTCTTC.

This clonotype came up many times. V gene TRBV12-3 or TRBV12-4 combines with J gene TRBJ2-1; D not certain. Trimming shortened V by 1 base and J by 8 bases, and 15 bases separated the two germline ends. The CDR3 has 15 amino acids. The CDR3 protein is CASSLGLVLGYEQFF. The CDR3 bases are TGTGCCAGCAGTTTAGGTTTAGTGCTGGGTTATGAGCAGTTCTTC.

This clonotype has more than one count but fewer than ten. This chain uses TRBV27 with TRBJ2-7; the match to TRBD1 covers 8 bases. The germline V gene encodes CDR1 MNHEY and CDR2 SMNVEV (reference sequence). This CDR3 contains 14 residues. With 6 bases clipped from V and 2 bases from J, the junction kept 6 bases outside the gene matches. The CDR3 DNA follows: TGTGCCAGCAGCCCCTGGGACAGGCCCTACGAGCAGTACTTC. Encoded protein: CASSPWDRPYEQYF.

In the case of this clonotype: A read error may be the cause here, since a much bigger clone is one base away. The rearrangement joins TRBV9 to TRBJ1-2; D is unresolved. CDR1 is SGDLS and CDR2 is YYNGEE in the germline V gene. Deletions cut 4 bases from V and 4 bases from J, with 8 bases between. The CDR3 consists of 12 residues. CDR3 sequence reads: CASSSAVYGYTF. CDR3 bases: TGTGCCAGCAGCTCGGCAGTCTATGGCTACACCTTC.

This clonotype was picked up many times. The chain combines TRBV5-6 with TRBJ2-3, with unresolved D. The CDR3 extends over 13 amino acids. Germline V CDR1 and CDR2: SGHDT, YYEEEE. The V end lost 2 bases, the J end lost 2 bases, and 6 bases lay between the germline ends. The CDR3 sequence: CASSFGHTDTQYF. The CDR3, as DNA: TGTGCCAGCAGCTTCGGTCACACAGATACGCAGTATTTT.

This clonotype was seen at least ten times. This rearrangement joins TRBV12-3 or TRBV12-4 to TRBJ2-6; D perhaps matches TRBD1 (6 bases). CDR3 length: 16 amino acids. V was pared by 8 bases and J by 4 bases, with 18 bases between. DNA for the CDR3: TGTGCCAGCCTTACTATTCCAGGGGTCGGGGCCAACGTCCTGACTTTC. Translating it yields CASLTIPGVGANVLTF.

This clonotype came up a few times. This CDR3 reads CAISESRGGSKNIQYF. The CDR3 nucleotides are TGTGCCATCAGTGAGTCGCGGGGGGGGAGCAAAAACATTCAGTACTTC. J is TRBJ2-4 and V is TRBV10-3; TRBD2 agrees at 9 bases. Germline V lookup: CDR1 ENHRY, CDR2 SYGVKD. The CDR3 consists of 16 residues. Losses at the gene ends were 0 bases for V and 3 bases for J; bases not matched to a gene: 3.

This clonotype was picked up a small number of times. J is TRBJ2-3 and V is TRBV28, with 9 bases aligning to TRBD1. Per the germline V gene, CDR1 is MDHEN and CDR2 is SYDVKM. V trimming: 3 bases; J trimming: 5 bases; junction bases outside the gene matches: 27. This CDR3 is built from 22 residues. The DNA of the CDR3 is TGTGCCAGCAGTTTCAAGAGGCGGGGCCCGTTCCTAGGGACAGGGTTGGGAGATACGCAGTATTTT. Translating it yields CASSFKRRGPFLGTGLGDTQYF.

This clonotype was seen repeatedly, ten times or more. The rearrangement links TRBV24-1 to TRBJ2-5; D might be TRBD1 or TRBD2, each matching 6 bases. The CDR3 is 14 amino acids. V was cut by 0 bases and J by 5 bases, with 9 bases left in between. The germline V gene encodes CDR1 KGHDR and CDR2 SFDVKD. The CDR3 DNA is TGTGCCACCAGTGATTTGCGGGGGCCCGAGACCCAGTACTTC. As protein: CATSDLRGPETQYF.

Many counts were recorded for this clonotype. The chain recombines TRBV13 with TRBJ1-6, with a tentative D call TRBD1 (5 bases). This CDR3 spans 19 amino acids. CDR1 is PRHDT and CDR2 is FYEKMQ in the germline V gene (reference sequence). V was trimmed by 4 bases and J by 3 bases, leaving 22 bases between them. CDR3 region: CASSSPTFGRDDYNSPLHF. In DNA, the CDR3 is TGTGCCAGCAGCTCGCCCACTTTTGGAAGGGACGACTATAATTCACCCCTCCACTTT.

This clonotype was recorded many times. CDR3 coding DNA: TGTGCCAGCACCCAATCCACTTGGAATCAGCCCCAGCATTTT. It yields the protein CASTQSTWNQPQHF. The chain has TRBV7-8 and TRBJ1-5, with unresolved D. CDR1 is SGHVS, CDR2 FQNEAQ, per germline. Trimming removed 7 bases at V and 4 bases at J, with 14 bases between. The CDR3 is 14 amino acids. The full variable domain, its missing parts supplied by reference TRBV7-8 and TRBJ1-5, is GAGVSQSPRYKVAKRGQDVALRCDPISGHVSLFWYQQALGQGPEFLTYFQNEAQLDKSGLPSDRFFAERPEGSVSTLKIQRTQQEDSAVYLCASTQSTWNQPQHFGDGTRLSIL.

The sample holds many counts of this clonotype. The V and J genes are TRBV5-6 and TRBJ2-5; D uncertain. V lost 4 bases, J lost 5 bases, and 12 bases lay in between. This CDR3 is 13 amino acids long. Germline V lookup: CDR1 SGHDT, CDR2 YYEEEE. The CDR3 spells CASSLGYMETQYF. CDR3 coding DNA: TGTGCCAGCAGCCTGGGATATATGGAGACCCAGTACTTC.

This clonotype came up a few times. The V call is TRBV7-2, the J call TRBJ2-1; 8 nucleotides match TRBD2. CDR1 is SGHTA, CDR2 FQGNSA, per germline. V lost 2 bases to trimming and J lost 8 bases; unmatched junction nucleotides: 5. The CDR3 is 14 residues long. The CDR3 nucleotides read TGTGCCAGCAGCTTACAGCGGGAGTACCATGAGCAGTTCTTC. Translating gives CASSLQREYHEQFF.

This clonotype has at least ten counts. V gene TRBV5-1 combines with J gene TRBJ1-4; 10 nucleotides align to TRBD1. CDR1 SGHRS and CDR2 YFSETQ come from the germline V gene. Germline trimming cut 5 bases from V and 8 bases from J; bases unmatched to any gene: 3. The CDR3 covers 13 residues. The CDR3 spells CASRGQGTEKLFF. The CDR3 bases are TGCGCCAGCAGGGGACAGGGGACCGAAAAACTGTTTTTT.

The CDR3 coding sequence is TGTGCCAGCAGCGTCGACAATCAGCCCCAGCATTTT. Translating gives CASSVDNQPQHF. The chain is built from TRBV6-1 and TRBJ1-5; D is unclear. Germline V gene sequence: CDR1 MNHNS, CDR2 SASEGT. V lost 6 bases to trimming and J lost 3 bases, with 6 bases between them. The length of the CDR3 is 12 residues.

This clonotype occurred many times. The chain uses TRBV9 and TRBJ2-3; 7 nucleotides align to TRBD2. The germline V gene has CDR1 SGDLS and CDR2 YYNGEE. Trimming at V came to 4 bases and at J to 0 bases, leaving 5 bases not matched to a gene. This CDR3 has 15 residues. The CDR3 protein is CASSLSGTSTDTQYF. CDR3 sequence (DNA): TGTGCCAGCAGCCTGAGCGGGACCAGCACAGATACGCAGTATTTT.

This clonotype was detected many times. V gene TRBV30 combines with J gene TRBJ2-1, with TRBD2 matching over 13 bases. This CDR3 is built from 16 residues. Germline V gene data show CDR1 as GTSNPN and CDR2 as SVGIG (reference sequence). Unmatched junction bases numbered 6, after V lost 0 bases and J lost 7 bases. CDR3 DNA: TGTGCCTGGAGTGTAGCGGGACTAGCGGGATTGAATGAGCAGTTCTTC. Translated, it gives CAWSVAGLAGLNEQFF.

This chain links TRBV7-2 with TRBJ1-1; TRBD1 matches 7 bases. Looked up from germline, CDR1 is SGHTA and CDR2 is FQGNSA. The CDR3 spans 11 residues. V was pared by 5 bases and J by 12 bases, with 6 bases of the junction left unmatched. The CDR3 is CASSEGTETFF. In DNA form, the CDR3 reads TGTGCCAGCAGCGAAGGGACAGAAACTTTCTTT.

There are many counts of this clonotype. This sequence joins TRBV9 and TRBJ1-4; D is uncertain. The CDR3 runs 12 residues. Trimming left V 3 bases short and J 13 bases short, with 13 bases between. CDR1 SGDLS and CDR2 YYNGEE come from the germline V gene. The CDR3 coding sequence is TGTGCCAGCAGCGGTCACACGGAGCGACTGTTTTTT. Translation gives CASSGHTERLFF.

Remarks on this clonotype: A much larger clone sits a single nucleotide away, making a read error possible. The gene calls are TRBV19 and TRBJ2-2; tentative D call: TRBD2 (6 bases). The CDR3 sequence is 16 residues long. V shed 3 bases and J shed 4 bases, with 15 bases lying between them. The germline V gene encodes CDR1 LNHDA and CDR2 SQIVND (reference sequence). The CDR3 loop is CASSMVHGSSTGELFF. Written as DNA, the CDR3 is TGTGCCAGTAGTATGGTTCACGGGAGTAGCACCGGGGAGCTGTTTTTT.